This TCR beta chain was obtained from a study of cytomegalovirus exposure and HLA in healthy donors (dated by TCRdb to about 2017). Describing the broader study: An earlier analysis of several hundred of the donors reported about 260 Gb of sequence data and about 120 million unique TCR beta sequences obtained from 180 million or so T cells. About 300 gigabases of sequencing data and around 90 million unique TCR sequences made up an early release that covered several hundred HLA-typed donors. Among the approximately 400 genotyped donors, approximately 82% belonged to the genetic ancestry cluster associated with self-reported Caucasian donors. The study aimed to test whether cataloging public T cell receptors could reveal signatures of past pathogen exposure. The study used immunosequencing to profile the T cell repertoires of some 600 subjects and linked those repertoires to cytomegalovirus serostatus. A separate validation cohort of roughly 130 different subjects was used in addition to the 666-subject first cohort. To predict cytomegalovirus infection status, the study brought together high-throughput TCR immunosequencing, statistical association of individual TCRs with disease status, and machine learning. A later analysis re-examined previously published TCR beta repertoires from about 700 donors and added high-resolution HLA genotyping to investigate patterns of TCR occurrence. Rather than using new phenotypic data, the later analysis identified candidate immune exposures from TCR beta sequences and from how often those sequences occurred across donors. An earlier analysis of around 580 of the donors used high-throughput TCR beta sequencing to judge whether each TCR beta V gene segment behaved as functional or pseudogenic. Alongside the repertoire data, information on donor age, sex, ethnicity and CMV serostatus was compiled. A later genetic analysis used genome-wide SNP genotypes for 398 of the 666 donors, treating that subset as a discovery cohort. Every discovery cohort repertoire had been produced on one sequencing platform. Class I and class II HLA loci were covered by the typing at four-digit resolution. The number of typed donors differed by locus: about 629-630 for A, B, C, DRB1 and DQB1; 522 for DQA1; around 610 for DPA1; and roughly 470 for DPB1. About 5 DR-DQ haplotypes were handled as single units for association and clustering, since linkage in the cohort was strong. Among some 410 genotyped donors of the cohort, an average of 235,054 unique TCR beta nucleotide sequences were sequenced per donor, roughly a sixth of them non-productive.

What the work shows at the level of the full study, not this receptor alone: The cohort was sequenced for TCR beta chains only, and without alpha or paired-chain data the features that could be detected were limited. Most TCR sequences were observed very rarely across donors, whereas some public TCRs were present in many individuals. Cytomegalovirus status was reported to be diagnosed by the classifier with high specificity and sensitivity in both the original and validation cohorts. Roughly uniform sequencing depth across donors was assumed in presence/absence analyses, although this assumption may not hold. In a later analysis, most CMV-associated TCR beta chains were found to appear HLA-restricted, with HLA associations seemingly driven largely by CMV exposure. In a later genetic analysis, fewer N-insertions in productive TCRs were reported among donors in an Asian-associated ancestry cluster than the approximately 670-donor mean. Several of the top co-occurrence clusters appeared to be linked to parvovirus B19, influenza, CMV and Epstein-Barr virus, according to a later analysis. Some IMGT-functional V segments, including TRBV6-2 and TRBV6-3, could not be distinguished by the 87-base-pair reads and were therefore excluded. For the cohort, immune exposure information was limited to CMV serostatus. A total of 150 or so TCR beta chains were listed by the study as associated with cytomegalovirus. Linkage disequilibrium might explain the correlated functional status among segregating V segments, but an unknown experimental factor could not be ruled out. The authors suggested that the approach could potentially be extended to other disease states and immunological phenotypes. Because HLA typing was missing for some donors at each locus, association tests included only the typed subset. In vitro tests confirmed that a few of the cytomegalovirus-associated TCR beta chains recognize cytomegalovirus antigens. In a later analysis, some 18,000 TCR beta sequences were associated with specific HLA alleles at a false discovery rate of 0.05. Because counts were too low, roughly 18 rarely observed V segments, including chromosome 9 orphons, were left out of the earlier analysis of several hundred of the donors. V-gene and J-gene trimming of TCR beta chains was associated with a missense DCLRE1C variant in a later genetic analysis, and the association was replicated in an independent cohort. A later analysis found that HLA-associated TCR beta chains were more clonally expanded and had lower generation probabilities than equally common non-associated chains. When HLA alleles, especially DR and DQ, strongly co-occurred, TCR associations were difficult to assign to individual alleles. Broadly in line with IMGT annotations, most TCR beta V segments showed up in productive rearrangements about 87% or about 30% of the time in an earlier analysis of several hundred of the donors. In a later analysis, TCR association rates were found to vary across HLA loci, with the most associated TCRs seen for DRB1 alleles and the fewest for HLA-C alleles. A further reported finding was that TCR beta sequences accurately predicted the HLA-A and HLA-B alleles for most subjects in the first cohort. A group of highly shared sequence variants was considered likely to be a technical artifact of the sequencing pipeline.

Note on this clone: This clone's antigen is unknown. Base-call qualities are not available, and no considerably larger clone is one nucleotide away.

Libraries were built with the immunoSEQ multiplex PCR assay. A mixture of 60 forward primers for TCR Vbeta segments and 13 reverse primers for TCR Jbeta segments was used in the multiplex PCR. The CDR3 region of rearranged TCR beta genes was amplified from genomic DNA by a multiplex PCR assay. On the Illumina HiSeq System, the amplified TCR beta libraries were sequenced as 87-base-pair reads. The source study handled its data this way. In a later analysis, some 80 million unique TCR beta chains were counted across the 666 repertoires, and approximately 11 million of these chains were shared by at least two donors. Raw reads were error-corrected and collapsed into unique sequences by a nearest-neighbor algorithm in which closely related sequences were merged to remove PCR and sequencing errors. To assign V, D and J gene segments, CDR3 sequences were aligned to IMGT reference sequences. For a sequence to be retained, a match of at least six nucleotides to both a V gene segment and a J gene segment was required. A rearrangement was called productive if the CDR3 had no stop codons and remained in frame with V and J, and every other rearrangement was called non-productive. CDR3 was defined by IMGT convention, running from the second conserved V-encoded cysteine to the conserved J-encoded phenylalanine. The earlier analysis of about 530 of the donors excluded any sequence lacking an unambiguous match to a single V gene segment. In an earlier analysis of about 590 of the donors, a V segment was called functional when productive rearrangements were above 56.7%, and segregating when the standard deviation between donors exceeded 5%. To diagnose cytomegalovirus status from the catalog of TCR beta chain sequences, a statistical classification framework was built. In a later analysis, TCR nucleotide sequences were compared against IMGT/GENE-DB human TR gene sequences so that V and J genes could be assigned. In a later analysis, CDR3 sequences and most-parsimonious VDJ recombination scenarios were assigned using the TCRdist pipeline. In a later analysis, each TCR beta chain was defined by its CDR3 amino acid sequence together with its V-gene family, and reads without a unique V-gene family were excluded. In a later analysis, approximately 640 highly shared, low-generation-probability nucleotide sequences were removed to address suspected cross-contamination and a sequencing artifact. In a later analysis, a clonal expansion index for each public chain was calculated from normalized within-repertoire ranks of inferred template counts. A later analysis computed generation probabilities with a VDJ recombination model fitted to out-of-frame rearrangements, and checked the results against IGoR. A later analysis scored TCR-TCR, TCR-HLA and TCR-CMV co-occurrence with hypergeometric tests, applying a repertoire-size bias correction to TCR pairs. To estimate false discovery rates, a later analysis permuted the HLA or CMV assignments 20 times. In a later analysis, co-occurring TCRs were grouped with DBSCAN, and TCRdist sequence similarity was added when clustering was performed within HLA-allele-positive subsets. Repertoires with fewer than 30,000 or more than 120,000 public chains, plus five repertoires with anomalous nucleotide sharing, were excluded from co-occurrence clustering. TCRdb mirrors the immuneACCESS table, restricted to in-frame sequences. Some clones are absent from its copies; in checked studies, under half trace to an unresolved V gene, and the reason for the others is unknown. From that table come the V and J calls and clone size; the DNA was used to work out D and trimming. Within this sample are 95,000 or so clones, with about 76% of them counted one time only. The ten largest make up over 4% of the sample.

The cohort consisted of approximately 670 healthy bone marrow donors. At the time of sampling, every cohort member was nominally healthy, though immune exposures that went unrecorded were likely present. The donor was CMV seropositive and belonged to the group of 250 to 350 seropositive cohort members. Each donor provided a peripheral blood sample, and peripheral blood mononuclear cells were used for TCR beta sequencing. The Qiagen DNeasy Blood Extraction Kit was used to extract genomic DNA from the blood cell samples. At the junction V is shortened by 4 bases and J by 4 bases; bases outside the gene matches: 8. CDR1 LGHNA and CDR2 YSLEER were looked up in the germline V gene. From the cysteine up to the phenylalanine, the CDR3 has a length of 16 residues. Just the 48-base CDR3 DNA is kept, in frame starting at base 1.

The TCR comes from a woman in her seventies in good health and CMV-seropositive. The sequencing input was PBMCs. Recombination connected TRBV4-3 to TRBJ2-1; TRBD2 lines up with 9 middle nucleotides. This receptor has the CDR3 CASSRISGSGYNEQFF. The DNA is TGCGCCAGCAGCCGAATTAGCGGGAGCGGATACAATGAGCAGTTCTTC.